This entry describes one TCR beta chain. The sample belongs to a study of control samples from healthy donors and cancer patients. Sequenced by immunoSEQ multiplex PCR; TCRdb stores in-frame clones only, minus some. The sample holds 150,000 to 200,000 clones, around 90% seen once. V was cut by 5 bases and J by 5 bases, with 12 bases left in between. Germline lookup yields CDR1 MNHEY and CDR2 SVGAGI. The CDR3 runs 13 residues. The sample consisted of blood. The receptor's source is a woman aged 40 to 49 in good health. The chain carries TRBV6-5 and TRBJ1-2; D gene uncertain. DNA for the CDR3: TGTGCCAGCAGTCCATTTCCTCCGTATGGCTACACCTTC. Protein: CASSPFPPYGYTF.